These T cell receptor beta chains were read from a single sample in a study of CD8 T cells in Susac syndrome. TCRdb ran MiXCR on the immunoSEQ multiplex PCR reads and lists one entry per CDR3 protein. The sample consists of 150,000 to 180,000 distinct CDR3 sequences, 94% of them appearing once. The sequenced sample consisted of CD8+ T cells from PBMCs. The receptor source for this set is a human donor with multiple sclerosis. Each CDR3 is given with its conserved first and last residue. D genes are given only for firm matches. Clone sizes are given selectively: once, few, many, or a class where the clone is expanded.

v_gene: TRBV6-5; abundance: NA; j_gene: TRBJ2-7; d_gene: NA; CDR3aa: CASSYSGSEQYF; CDR3nt: TGTGCCAGCAGTTACTCAGGATCCGAGCAGTACTTC
v_gene: TRBV29-1; abundance: NA; j_gene: TRBJ1-5; d_gene: TRBD1; CDR3aa: CSVVGGDGQPQHF; CDR3nt: TGCAGCGTTGTAGGGGGCGACGGTCAGCCCCAGCATTTT
v_gene: TRBV29-1; abundance: NA; j_gene: TRBJ2-7; d_gene: NA; CDR3aa: CSVDSGSSYEQYF; CDR3nt: TGCAGCGTTGATTCGGGCAGCTCCTACGAGCAGTACTTC
v_gene: TRBV29-1; abundance: NA; j_gene: TRBJ1-1; d_gene: NA; CDR3aa: CSVEVVRAFF; CDR3nt: TGCAGCGTTGAAGTGGTCAGAGCTTTCTTT
v_gene: TRBV20-1; abundance: NA; j_gene: TRBJ2-1; d_gene: NA; CDR3aa: CSASTLRSETNYNEQFF; CDR3nt: TGCAGTGCTAGTACCCTCCGGTCAGAAACTAACTACAATGAGCAGTTCTTC
v_gene: TRBV27; abundance: NA; j_gene: TRBJ1-5; d_gene: TRBD1; CDR3aa: CASSSAPTGKGQPQHF; CDR3nt: TGTGCCAGCAGCTCCGCGCCGACAGGGAAGGGTCAGCCCCAGCATTTT
v_gene: TRBV27; abundance: NA; j_gene: TRBJ2-3; d_gene: NA; CDR3aa: CASSLDGRTTDTQYF; CDR3nt: TGTGCCAGCAGTTTGGACGGACGAACCACAGATACGCAGTATTTT
v_gene: TRBV13; abundance: NA; j_gene: TRBJ1-1; d_gene: NA; CDR3aa: CASSPGAGGGTEAFF; CDR3nt: TGTGCCAGCAGCCCGGGGGCGGGTGGTGGCACTGAAGCTTTCTTT
v_gene: TRBV5-1; abundance: NA; j_gene: TRBJ2-7; d_gene: NA; CDR3aa: CASSLGGRVAEQYF; CDR3nt: TGCGCCAGCAGCTTGGGAGGCAGGGTGGCCGAGCAGTACTTC
v_gene: TRBV4-2; abundance: NA; j_gene: TRBJ2-5; d_gene: NA; CDR3aa: CASSQDYPLGGRETQYF; CDR3nt: TGTGCCAGCAGCCAAGATTACCCCCTCGGGGGGCGAGAGACCCAGTACTTC
v_gene: TRBV27; abundance: NA; j_gene: TRBJ2-7; d_gene: NA; CDR3aa: CASSFSGGSEQYF; CDR3nt: TGTGCCAGCAGTTTCTCAGGGGGGAGCGAGCAGTACTTC
v_gene: TRBV29-1; abundance: NA; j_gene: TRBJ1-1; d_gene: TRBD1; CDR3aa: CSVEDRQGGPEAFF; CDR3nt: TGCAGCGTTGAAGATCGGCAGGGGGGTCCTGAAGCTTTCTTT
v_gene: TRBV20-1; abundance: once; j_gene: TRBJ2-7; d_gene: TRBD2; CDR3aa: CSVAGLAGVHYEQYF; CDR3nt: TGCAGTGTGGCGGGACTAGCGGGGGTACACTACGAGCAGTACTTC
v_gene: TRBV12-3/TRBV12-4; abundance: NA; j_gene: TRBJ2-6; d_gene: TRBD2; CDR3aa: CASSLDWSSGVDRGANVLTF; CDR3nt: TGTGCCAGCAGTTTGGATTGGTCTAGCGGGGTCGATAGGGGGGCCAACGTCCTGACTTTC
v_gene: TRBV13; abundance: NA; j_gene: TRBJ1-1; d_gene: TRBD1; CDR3aa: CASSSRDRETNTEAFF; CDR3nt: TGTGCCAGCAGCTCCCGGGACAGGGAGACGAACACTGAAGCTTTCTTT
v_gene: TRBV3-1; abundance: NA; j_gene: TRBJ1-5; d_gene: NA; CDR3aa: CASSQEGRQPQHF; CDR3nt: TGTGCCAGCAGCCAAGAGGGTCGGCAGCCCCAGCATTTT
v_gene: TRBV14; abundance: NA; j_gene: TRBJ1-2; d_gene: NA; CDR3aa: CASSQKYDQGRHGYTF; CDR3nt: TGTGCCAGCAGCCAAAAGTACGACCAAGGCCGGCATGGCTACACCTTC
v_gene: TRBV6-2/TRBV6-3; abundance: NA; j_gene: TRBJ2-7; d_gene: NA; CDR3aa: CASSYGRSSYEQYF; CDR3nt: TGTGCCAGCAGTTACGGCAGGTCCTCCTACGAGCAGTACTTC
v_gene: TRBV9; abundance: once; j_gene: TRBJ2-6; d_gene: NA; CDR3aa: CASSFRDTSSGANVLTF; CDR3nt: TGTGCCAGCAGCTTCCGGGACACTTCCTCTGGGGCCAACGTCCTGACTTTC
v_gene: TRBV20-1; abundance: NA; j_gene: TRBJ2-3; d_gene: NA; CDR3aa: CSASLTGLATAGTQYF; CDR3nt: TGCAGTGCCTCCCTCACCGGGCTCGCGACCGCTGGTACGCAGTATTTT
v_gene: TRBV29-1; abundance: once; j_gene: TRBJ1-2; d_gene: TRBD1; CDR3aa: CSAGGGTGIGGYTF; CDR3nt: TGCAGCGCTGGGGGTGGGACAGGGATCGGTGGCTACACCTTC
v_gene: TRBV20-1; abundance: once; j_gene: TRBJ1-2; d_gene: TRBD1; CDR3aa: CSARDENRGGYGYTF; CDR3nt: TGCAGTGCTAGAGATGAAAACAGGGGAGGCTATGGCTACACCTTC
v_gene: TRBV7-8; abundance: NA; j_gene: TRBJ1-1; d_gene: NA; CDR3aa: CARDRSEAFF; CDR3nt: TGTGCCCGAGACAGGTCTGAAGCTTTCTTT
v_gene: TRBV20-1; abundance: NA; j_gene: TRBJ2-1; d_gene: TRBD2; CDR3aa: CSAQSGVSYNEQFF; CDR3nt: TGCAGTGCTCAGAGCGGGGTTTCCTACAATGAGCAGTTCTTC
v_gene: TRBV23-1; abundance: NA; j_gene: TRBJ1-6; d_gene: NA; CDR3aa: CASSQSGKGDNSPLHF; CDR3nt: TGCGCCAGCAGTCAATCAGGGAAAGGGGATAATTCACCCCTCCACTTT
v_gene: TRBV14; abundance: NA; j_gene: TRBJ1-2; d_gene: NA; CDR3aa: CASSRGGNAYGYTF; CDR3nt: TGTGCCAGCAGCCGTGGGGGGAATGCCTATGGCTACACCTTC
v_gene: TRBV12-3/TRBV12-4; abundance: NA; j_gene: TRBJ1-5; d_gene: NA; CDR3aa: CASSANQVVRNQPQHF; CDR3nt: TGTGCCAGCAGTGCGAACCAGGTGGTTCGCAATCAGCCCCAGCATTTT
v_gene: TRBV27; abundance: NA; j_gene: TRBJ2-4; d_gene: NA; CDR3aa: CASSLSAGVAKNIQYF; CDR3nt: TGTGCCAGCAGTTTAAGTGCAGGGGTCGCCAAAAACATTCAGTACTTC
v_gene: TRBV29-1; abundance: NA; j_gene: TRBJ1-2; d_gene: NA; CDR3aa: CSVDANYGYTF; CDR3nt: TGCAGCGTTGACGCTAACTATGGCTACACCTTC
v_gene: TRBV10-3; abundance: NA; j_gene: TRBJ1-1; d_gene: NA; CDR3aa: CAISEILQKLNTEAFF; CDR3nt: TGTGCCATCAGTGAGATTCTACAGAAACTGAACACTGAAGCTTTCTTT
v_gene: TRBV30; abundance: NA; j_gene: TRBJ2-3; d_gene: NA; CDR3aa: CAWSDQHTDTQYF; CDR3nt: TGTGCCTGGAGTGACCAACATACAGATACGCAGTATTTT
v_gene: TRBV27; abundance: NA; j_gene: TRBJ2-7; d_gene: TRBD2; CDR3aa: CASSSGLAGGTYEQYF; CDR3nt: TGTGCCAGCAGTTCTGGTTTAGCGGGGGGGACCTACGAGCAGTACTTC
v_gene: TRBV11-1; abundance: NA; j_gene: TRBJ1-1; d_gene: NA; CDR3aa: CASSLNRGPGDTEAFF; CDR3nt: TGTGCCAGCAGCCTCAACCGCGGGCCGGGGGACACTGAAGCTTTCTTT
v_gene: TRBV3-1; abundance: NA; j_gene: TRBJ2-1; d_gene: TRBD2; CDR3aa: CASSQISGVGIAGGNEQFF; CDR3nt: TGTGCCAGCAGCCAAATTTCCGGCGTCGGAATAGCGGGGGGGAATGAGCAGTTCTTC
v_gene: TRBV3-1; abundance: once; j_gene: TRBJ2-5; d_gene: NA; CDR3aa: CASSQAHAPSNQETQYF; CDR3nt: TGTGCCAGCAGCCAAGCCCACGCCCCCTCCAACCAAGAGACCCAGTACTTC
v_gene: TRBV7-3; abundance: NA; j_gene: TRBJ2-1; d_gene: TRBD2; CDR3aa: CASSLTSGGGDEQFF; CDR3nt: TGTGCCAGCAGCCTCACTAGCGGGGGCGGGGATGAGCAGTTCTTC
v_gene: TRBV14; abundance: NA; j_gene: TRBJ2-5; d_gene: NA; CDR3aa: CASSQGVRKNQETQYF; CDR3nt: TGTGCCAGCAGCCAAGGAGTTCGAAAGAACCAAGAGACCCAGTACTTC
v_gene: TRBV3-1; abundance: once; j_gene: TRBJ2-7; d_gene: NA; CDR3aa: CASSRVQGIRHEQYF; CDR3nt: TGTGCCAGCAGCCGGGTTCAGGGGATTCGGCACGAGCAGTACTTC
v_gene: TRBV20-1; abundance: NA; j_gene: TRBJ1-2; d_gene: TRBD1; CDR3aa: CSAKSLRVEGAKYGYTF; CDR3nt: TGCAGTGCTAAGTCCCTAAGGGTAGAGGGGGCGAAATATGGCTACACCTTC
v_gene: TRBV20-1; abundance: NA; j_gene: TRBJ2-7; d_gene: TRBD2; CDR3aa: CSASARTSGGFYEQYF; CDR3nt: TGCAGTGCTAGTGCCCGGACTAGCGGGGGGTTCTACGAGCAGTACTTC
v_gene: TRBV27; abundance: NA; j_gene: TRBJ1-5; d_gene: TRBD1; CDR3aa: CASSLSRGLNQPQHF; CDR3nt: TGTGCCAGCAGTTTATCCAGGGGGCTCAATCAGCCCCAGCATTTT
v_gene: TRBV4-3; abundance: once; j_gene: TRBJ1-2; d_gene: NA; CDR3aa: CASSQDGDWGENHGYTF; CDR3nt: TGCGCCAGCAGCCAAGATGGGGATTGGGGGGAGAATCATGGCTACACCTTC
v_gene: TRBV7-8; abundance: NA; j_gene: TRBJ2-3; d_gene: TRBD2; CDR3aa: CASSPRLAGAPRDTQYF; CDR3nt: TGTGCCAGCAGCCCTAGACTAGCGGGGGCCCCGAGGGATACGCAGTATTTT
v_gene: TRBV27; abundance: NA; j_gene: TRBJ2-7; d_gene: NA; CDR3aa: CASSPYAGGALDEQYF; CDR3nt: TGTGCCAGCAGTCCGTACGCCGGGGGCGCCCTGGACGAGCAGTACTTC
v_gene: TRBV5-1; abundance: NA; j_gene: TRBJ1-2; d_gene: NA; CDR3aa: CASSGETRRDGYTF; CDR3nt: TGCGCCAGCAGCGGGGAGACACGGAGGGATGGCTACACCTTC
v_gene: TRBV30; abundance: NA; j_gene: TRBJ1-2; d_gene: NA; CDR3aa: CAWSLRGREFYGYTF; CDR3nt: TGTGCCTGGAGTCTGCGTGGCAGGGAATTCTATGGCTACACCTTC
v_gene: TRBV6-2/TRBV6-3; abundance: NA; j_gene: TRBJ2-7; d_gene: NA; CDR3aa: CATGGGVGNEQYF; CDR3nt: TGTGCCACCGGTGGGGGAGTAGGAAACGAGCAGTACTTC
v_gene: TRBV20-1; abundance: NA; j_gene: TRBJ2-1; d_gene: NA; CDR3aa: CSARDITGGGEQFF; CDR3nt: TGCAGTGCTAGAGACATAACAGGAGGGGGTGAGCAGTTCTTC
v_gene: TRBV27; abundance: once; j_gene: TRBJ2-7; d_gene: NA; CDR3aa: CASSSFRGPSSYEQYF; CDR3nt: TGTGCCAGCAGTTCCTTCAGGGGCCCAAGCTCCTACGAGCAGTACTTC
v_gene: TRBV27; abundance: NA; j_gene: TRBJ2-3; d_gene: NA; CDR3aa: CASSLRLLDTQYF; CDR3nt: TGTGCCAGCAGCCTGAGACTCCTAGATACGCAGTATTTT
v_gene: TRBV7-9; abundance: NA; j_gene: TRBJ1-6; d_gene: TRBD1; CDR3aa: CASSRKTGSVSPLHF; CDR3nt: TGTGCCAGCAGCCGCAAGACAGGGAGCGTCTCACCCCTCCACTTT